The 7 T cell receptor beta chains reported below all come from one sample, sequenced in a study of T cells after yellow fever vaccination. One entry per CDR3 protein results from TCRdb running MiXCR on the 5' RACE reads. The profile covers hundreds of thousands of distinct CDR3 sequences, with 9% to 15% appearing a single time and 15% taken by the ten largest. Sequencing used PBMCs, obtained on the day of the yellow fever booster vaccination. Receptor source: a man between 25 and 39 years old who received the YFV17D yellow fever vaccine.

There are a few counts of this clonotype. The chain couples TRBV18 to TRBJ2-7; maybe TRBD2 (5 bases). The CDR3 length is 15 residues. The germline V gene has CDR1 KGHSH and CDR2 LQKENI. Trimming stripped 3 bases from V and 1 base from J, with 13 bases between. The CDR3 is CASSPLASLSYEQYF. CDR3 coding DNA: TGTGCCAGCTCACCGCTAGCATCCCTATCCTACGAGCAGTACTTC.

In this sample, this clonotype turned up a few times. The V gene is TRBV9, the J gene TRBJ1-1; possible D gene TRBD1, 5 bases. Looked up from germline, CDR1 is SGDLS and CDR2 is YYNGEE. This CDR3 spans 12 amino acids. V lost 0 bases and J 10 bases, leaving 10 bases between the germline ends. This CDR3 is CASSVASGPAFF. As DNA, the CDR3 is TGTGCCAGCAGCGTAGCATCAGGGCCAGCTTTCTTT.

This clonotype was observed at least ten times. The CDR3 nucleotides are TGTGCCAGCAGTGAAGATCGAGGGACCTACGAGCAGTACTTC. Translating it yields CASSEDRGTYEQYF. The J gene is TRBJ2-7, the V gene TRBV2; possibly TRBD2 for D (5 bases). The germline V gene encodes CDR1 SNHLY and CDR2 FYNNEI. Trimming took 1 base from V and 2 from J, leaving 9 bases between them. This CDR3 spans 14 amino acids. Full variable domain (rest looked up from reference TRBV2 and TRBJ2-7): EPEVTQTPSHQVTQMGQEVILRCVPISNHLYFYWYRQILGQKVEFLVSFYNNEISEKSEIFDDQFSVERPDGSNFTLKIRSTKLEDSAMYFCASSEDRGTYEQYFGPGTRLTVT.

The chain couples TRBV15 to TRBJ1-5; D ambiguous. The CDR3 runs 15 residues. Germline V gene sequence: CDR1 LNHNV, CDR2 YYDKDF (reference sequence). V was clipped by 0 bases and J by 0 bases, with 6 bases between them. CDR3: CATSRDFLSNQPQHF. CDR3 sequence (DNA): TGTGCCACCAGCAGAGATTTCCTTAGCAATCAGCCCCAGCATTTT.

The V and J genes are TRBV5-1 and TRBJ2-1; 10 nucleotides line up with TRBD2. This CDR3 has 20 residues. V dropped 4 bases and J dropped 0; count of bases not matched to a gene: 16. The germline CDR1 and CDR2 sequences are SGHRS and YFSETQ. CDR3 DNA: TGCGCCAGCAGCAATCCGGGACTAGCGAGAGGGGGTAGCTCCTACAATGAGCAGTTCTTC. This encodes CASSNPGLARGGSSYNEQFF.

The chain recombines TRBV24-1 with TRBJ2-1; 8 nucleotides agree with TRBD2. The CDR3 runs 16 residues. The V segment lost 0 bases and the J segment 8 bases; nucleotides outside the gene matches: 8. Germline V gene lookup returns CDR1 KGHDR and CDR2 SFDVKD. The CDR3 nucleotides are TGTGCCACCAGTGATTTGCAAGCGGGAGTTGTCCATGAGCAGTTCTTC. Translated, it gives CATSDLQAGVVHEQFF.

This clonotype was recorded at least ten times. This chain uses TRBV7-3 with TRBJ2-5; D not resolved. CDR1 SGHTA and CDR2 FQGTGA come from the germline V gene. Trimming left V 5 bases short and J 4 bases short, with 11 bases between. The CDR3 runs 13 residues. CDR3 residues: CASSRVQAETQYF. CDR3 DNA: TGTGCCAGCAGCCGGGTCCAGGCAGAGACCCAGTACTTC.